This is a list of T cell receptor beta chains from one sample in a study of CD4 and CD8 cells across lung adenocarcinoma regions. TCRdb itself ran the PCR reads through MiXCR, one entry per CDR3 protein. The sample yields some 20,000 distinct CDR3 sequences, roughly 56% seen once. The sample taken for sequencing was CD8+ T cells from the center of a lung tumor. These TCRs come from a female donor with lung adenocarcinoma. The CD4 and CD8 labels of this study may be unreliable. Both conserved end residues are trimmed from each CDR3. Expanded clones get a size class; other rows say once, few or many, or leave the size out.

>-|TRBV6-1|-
ASGGHGDRAQETQY
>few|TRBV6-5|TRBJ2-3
ASSYDADRPQY
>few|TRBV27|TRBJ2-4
GSGAKNTQY
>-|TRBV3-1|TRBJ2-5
ASSQDLGRGGMGIQETQY
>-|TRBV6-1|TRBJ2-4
AGQGMGGTNIQY
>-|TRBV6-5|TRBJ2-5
ASSYRPAQQETQY
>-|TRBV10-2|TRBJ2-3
ASSSGPPTDTQY
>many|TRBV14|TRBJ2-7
ASSQEYGGLGYEQY
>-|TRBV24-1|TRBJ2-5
ATSEPREERETQY
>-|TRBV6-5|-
ASSYSRFPGSYEQY
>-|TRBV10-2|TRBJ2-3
ASSADRGLGTDTQY
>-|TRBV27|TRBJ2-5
ARGHGGGLTETQY
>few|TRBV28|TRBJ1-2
ASSLNNYGYT
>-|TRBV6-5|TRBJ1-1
ASSSSGAAWGAF
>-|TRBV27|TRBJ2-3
ASSLGTNDEQF
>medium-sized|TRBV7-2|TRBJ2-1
ASRGDLLYNEQF
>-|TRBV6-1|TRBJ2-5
ASRRLAGGNQETQY